The next 29 T cell receptor beta chains were all read from a single sample in a study of blood T cell repertoires in COVID-19. Assay: immunoSEQ multiplex PCR; the TCRdb copy retains only in-frame clones and omits some. The table includes approximately 500,000 clones, approximately 89% detected once. Input material: peripheral blood. These receptors originate from a man between 18 and 29 years old with COVID-19, enrolled during active disease.

This chain uses TRBV12-5 with TRBJ2-2; 13 bases are shared with TRBD2. V lost 3 bases to trimming and J lost 8 bases; unmatched junction nucleotides: 9. The CDR3 length is 17 residues. Germline V gene lookup returns CDR1 LGHNT and CDR2 FRNRAP. In DNA, the CDR3 is TGTGCTAGTGGTTTACGAAGACTAGCGGGGGGTTCTGGGGAGCTGTTTTTT. Protein: CASGLRRLAGGSGELFF.

The chain carries TRBV30 and TRBJ2-1, with D possibly being TRBD2 (6 bases). This CDR3 comprises 13 residues. V lost 0 bases to trimming and J lost 8 bases, with 11 bases between them. Germline V gene data show CDR1 as GTSNPN and CDR2 as SVGIG (reference sequence). CDR3 sequence: CAWSVLPGDEQFF. CDR3 nucleotides: TGTGCCTGGAGTGTACTGCCGGGAGATGAGCAGTTCTTC. Variable domain in full (rest from reference TRBV30 and TRBJ2-1): SQTIHQWPATLVQPVGSPLSLECTVEGTSNPNLYWYRQAAGRGLQLLFYSVGIGQISSEVPQNLSASRPQDRQFILSSKKLLLSDSGFYLCAWSVLPGDEQFFGPGTRLTVL.

CDR3 sequence: CAWRGTGQLGYTF. In DNA form, the CDR3 reads TGTGCCTGGAGGGGGACAGGGCAACTTGGCTACACCTTC. The rearrangement joins TRBV30 to TRBJ1-2; TRBD1 aligns across 9 bases. The CDR3 covers 13 residues. With 3 bases clipped from V and 7 bases from J, the junction kept 6 bases outside the gene matches. CDR1 is GTSNPN, CDR2 SVGIG, per germline (reference sequence). Using reference TRBV30 and TRBJ1-2 for the parts outside the CDR3, the full variable domain is SQTIHQWPATLVQPVGSPLSLECTVEGTSNPNLYWYRQAAGRGLQLLFYSVGIGQISSEVPQNLSASRPQDRQFILSSKKLLLSDSGFYLCAWRGTGQLGYTFGSGTRLTVV.

This clone showed up just once. The rearrangement uses TRBV11-3 and TRBJ1-1, with D uncertain. Germline CDR1 reads SGHNT; CDR2 reads YENEEA. The V and J ends lost 4 bases and 1 base respectively, with 10 bases between them. There are 14 residues in the CDR3. CDR3 in amino acids: CASSYLDTNTEAFF. CDR3 nucleotide sequence: TGTGCCAGCAGCTACTTAGACACGAACACTGAAGCTTTCTTT. Supplemented by reference TRBV11-3 and TRBJ1-1, the full variable domain reads EAGVVQSPRYKIIEKKQPVAFWCNPISGHNTLYWYLQNLGQGPELLIRYENEEAVDDSQLPKDRFSAERLKGVDSTLKIQPAELGDSAVYLCASSYLDTNTEAFFGQGTRLTVV.

The chain has TRBV5-4 and TRBJ2-3; 9 bases align to TRBD2. V lost 3 bases, J lost 3 bases, and 5 bases stayed unmatched. CDR3 size: 15 residues. CDR1 and CDR2 from the germline V gene are SGHNT and YYREEE (reference sequence). In DNA form, the CDR3 reads TGTGCCAGCAGCTCCATAGCGGGAGCAACAGATACGCAGTATTTT. It translates to CASSSIAGATDTQYF.

The J gene is TRBJ2-3, the V gene TRBV9, with TRBD2 identical over 8 bases. Germline V gene lookup returns CDR1 SGDLS and CDR2 YYNGEE. The CDR3 extends over 16 amino acids. V lost 5 bases and J lost 0; bases outside the gene matches: 8. The CDR3 DNA reads TGTGCCAGCAGTTCAGCGGGAGATTCGAGCACAGATACGCAGTATTTT. It codes for CASSSAGDSSTDTQYF.

This clone was picked up one time. The rearrangement uses TRBV7-9 and TRBJ1-6, with 9 bases matching TRBD1. From germline, CDR1 is SEHNR and CDR2 FQNEAQ (reference sequence). V was clipped by 11 bases and J by 10 bases; unmatched bases: 12. The CDR3 consists of 14 residues. This CDR3 reads CAGVPTGGRSPLHF. The CDR3 nucleotides read TGTGCCGGAGTCCCGACAGGGGGTAGGTCACCCCTCCACTTT.

The chain employs TRBV3-1 (or the pseudogene TRBV3-2) and TRBJ1-5, with D tentatively TRBD1 (5 bases). Per the germline V gene, CDR1 is LGHDT and CDR2 is YNNKEL (reference sequence). The CDR3 extends over 15 amino acids. Trimming took 1 base from V and 7 from J, leaving 14 bases between them. CDR3 nucleotides: TGTGCCAGCAGCCAAGGTGTTTCAGGGAAGCAGCCCCAGCATTTT. It is translated as CASSQGVSGKQPQHF.

V and J are TRBV2 and TRBJ2-5; perhaps TRBD2 as D (5 bases). The CDR3 sequence is 15 residues long. Deletions cut 4 bases from V and 1 base from J, with 13 bases between. Germline-derived CDR1 and CDR2 are SNHLY and FYNNEI. CDR3 nucleotides: TGTGCCAGCAGTGGGCTACCAGCGGCCCAAGAGACCCAGTACTTC. It translates to CASSGLPAAQETQYF.

V usage is TRBV19 and J usage is TRBJ2-7; 8 bases agree with TRBD2. V lost 9 bases and J lost 4; bases outside the gene matches: 14. The CDR3 covers 15 residues. Germline V gives CDR1 LNHDA, CDR2 SQIVND (reference sequence). This CDR3 is CASRGGWGSSYEQYF. CDR3 coding DNA: TGTGCCAGCCGGGGGGGATGGGGATCATCTTACGAGCAGTACTTC.

The chain links TRBV5-6 to TRBJ2-7; 7 bases match TRBD1. The CDR3 consists of 14 residues. The ends lost 3 bases at V and 0 bases at J; junction bases unmatched: 3. The V gene's germline CDR1 is SGHDT and CDR2 YYEEEE. This CDR3 is CASSSGGYSYEQYF. As DNA, the CDR3 is TGTGCCAGCAGCTCAGGGGGTTACTCCTACGAGCAGTACTTC. The full variable domain, in which reference TRBV5-6 and TRBJ2-7 provide the parts outside the CDR3, is DAGVTQSPTHLIKTRGQQVTLRCSPKSGHDTVSWYQQALGQGPQFIFQYYEEEERQRGNFPDRFSGHQFPNYSSELNVNALLLGDSALYLCASSSGGYSYEQYFGPGTRLTVT.

The V gene is TRBV5-4, the J gene TRBJ2-1; D unclear. V lost 6 bases and J 10 bases, leaving 17 bases between the germline ends. The germline CDR1 and CDR2 sequences are SGHNT and YYREEE (reference sequence). The CDR3 spans 13 residues. The CDR3 loop is CASNHQRREEQFF. The CDR3 DNA sequence: TGTGCCAGCAACCATCAAAGGAGAGAGGAGCAGTTCTTC.

The rearrangement uses TRBV5-1 and TRBJ2-5; 7 bases are shared with TRBD1. The CDR3 length is 14 residues. Germline CDR1 SGHRS, CDR2 YFSETQ. Unmatched junction bases numbered 3, after V lost 2 bases and J lost 2 bases. The CDR3 nucleotides read TGCGCCAGCAGCTTCACAGGGGTACAAGAGACCCAGTACTTC. Protein product: CASSFTGVQETQYF.

This rearrangement joins TRBV5-8 to TRBJ1-3, with D perhaps TRBD1 (6 bases). V was cut by 2 bases and J by 4 bases, with 13 bases left in between. CDR1 SGHTS and CDR2 YDEGEE come from the germline V gene. This CDR3 is built from 15 residues. CDR3 DNA sequence: TGTGCCAGCAGCTTTCAGGGGTACGCGGGAAACACCATATATTTT. It codes for CASSFQGYAGNTIYF.

In this sample, this clone turned up once. This same CDR3 is encoded by further DNA sequences in the sample. CDR3 amino acids: CASSSQENTGELFF. In DNA form, the CDR3 reads TGTGCCAGCAGCTCTCAGGAGAACACCGGGGAGCTGTTTTTT. The V gene is TRBV5-4, the J gene TRBJ2-2; D is undetermined. With 3 bases removed from V and 1 base from J, the gap between germline ends came to 7 bases. CDR3 length equals 14 residues. CDR1 is SGHNT, CDR2 YYREEE, per germline (reference sequence).

This clone was recorded many times. The chain has TRBV5-4 and TRBJ1-1, with TRBD1 identical over 9 bases. CDR1 SGHNT and CDR2 YYREEE come from the germline V gene (reference sequence). The junction had 5 bases not matched to a gene; V was cut back by 4 bases and J by 1 base. The CDR3 is 15 residues long. For the CDR3, the DNA is TGTGCCAGCAGCAAACCGGGACAGGGGAACACTGAAGCTTTCTTT. As protein: CASSKPGQGNTEAFF. The full variable domain, in which reference TRBV5-4 and TRBJ1-1 provide the parts outside the CDR3, is ETGVTQSPTHLIKTRGQQVTLRCSSQSGHNTVSWYQQALGQGPQFIFQYYREEENGRGNFPPRFSGLQFPNYSSELNVNALELDDSALYLCASSKPGQGNTEAFFGQGTRLTVV.

The chain is built from TRBV7-3 and TRBJ2-5, with 13 bases fitting TRBD2. V lost 5 bases to trimming and J lost 9 bases; unmatched junction nucleotides: 9. Germline CDR1 reads SGHTA; CDR2 reads FQGTGA. The CDR3 runs to 15 residues. Here the CDR3 reads CASSPGLAGASPQYF. As DNA, the CDR3 is TGTGCCAGCAGCCCAGGACTAGCGGGAGCGAGCCCCCAGTACTTC.

This clone was recorded a few times. The chain joins TRBV3-1 (or the pseudogene TRBV3-2) to TRBJ1-5, with no clear D. V was cut by 0 bases and J by 0 bases, with 3 bases left in between. Germline V gene data show CDR1 as LGHDT and CDR2 as YNNKEL (reference sequence). This CDR3 is built from 14 residues. Written as DNA, the CDR3 is TGTGCCAGCAGCCAAGATTATAGCAATCAGCCCCAGCATTTT. Its translation: CASSQDYSNQPQHF.

A single count supports this clone. J is TRBJ2-2 and V is TRBV5-1, with D tentatively TRBD2 (6 bases). V was cut by 4 bases and J by 4 bases, with 11 bases left in between. CDR1 and CDR2 from the germline V gene are SGHRS and YFSETQ. The CDR3 sequence is 14 residues long. The CDR3: CASSPGDGTGELFF. CDR3 DNA: TGCGCCAGCAGCCCGGGGGACGGCACCGGGGAGCTGTTTTTT. The whole variable domain, filled in from reference TRBV5-1 and TRBJ2-2, reads KAGVTQTPRYLIKTRGQQVTLSCSPISGHRSVSWYQQTPGQGLQFLFEYFSETQRNKGNFPGRFSGRQFSNSRSEMNVSTLELGDSALYLCASSPGDGTGELFFGEGSRLTVL.

This chain connects TRBV2 to TRBJ2-7; 9 bases agree with TRBD2. V shed 6 bases and J 2 bases; nucleotides not matched to a gene: 5. Germline V gene sequence: CDR1 SNHLY, CDR2 FYNNEI. The CDR3 loop spans 14 amino acids. This chain's CDR3 is CASSDGLATYEQYF. In DNA form, the CDR3 reads TGTGCCAGCAGCGACGGACTAGCGACCTACGAGCAGTACTTC. Complete variable domain (other parts from reference TRBV2 and TRBJ2-7): EPEVTQTPSHQVTQMGQEVILRCVPISNHLYFYWYRQILGQKVEFLVSFYNNEISEKSEIFDDQFSVERPDGSNFTLKIRSTKLEDSAMYFCASSDGLATYEQYFGPGTRLTVT.

J is TRBJ2-1 and V is TRBV23-1; TRBD2 matches at 8 bases. TRBV23-1 is treated as an ORF (open reading frame) with a function not yet certain. V shed 10 bases and J 1 base; nucleotides not matched to a gene: 9. This CDR3 is built from 15 residues. The CDR3 DNA sequence: TGCGCCATATCTTTAGCGGGGCTTTCCTACAATGAGCAGTTCTTC. The encoded protein is CAISLAGLSYNEQFF.

The chain couples TRBV2 to TRBJ2-2; D may be TRBD2 (6 bases). This CDR3 spans 16 amino acids. From germline, CDR1 is SNHLY and CDR2 FYNNEI. The ends were cut back, 0 bases at V and 2 bases at J, with 10 bases in the middle. CDR3 sequence reads: CASSEAPLANTGELFF. Here the CDR3 DNA reads TGTGCCAGCAGTGAAGCGCCACTAGCAAACACCGGGGAGCTGTTTTTT.

V is TRBV14 and J is TRBJ1-2; 7 bases are a match to TRBD1. CDR1 and CDR2 from the germline V gene are SGHDN and FVKESK. CDR3 length: 15 amino acids. With 4 bases clipped from V and 2 bases from J, the junction kept 7 bases outside the gene matches. The CDR3 region has the DNA TGTGCCAGCAGCCCACCGGGACAGATCAACTATGGCTACACCTTC. Translated, it gives CASSPPGQINYGYTF. Combining the CDR3 with reference TRBV14 and TRBJ1-2 gives the whole variable domain EAGVTQFPSHSVIEKGQTVTLRCDPISGHDNLYWYRRVMGKEIKFLLHFVKESKQDESGMPNNRFLAERTGGTYSTLKVQPAELEDSGVYFCASSPPGQINYGYTFGSGTRLTVV.

The chain has TRBV3-1 (or the pseudogene TRBV3-2) and TRBJ2-1, with 7 bases aligning to TRBD2. The J segment lost 0 bases and the V segment lost 4 bases, leaving 3 bases of the junction unmatched. The germline V gene encodes CDR1 LGHDT and CDR2 YNNKEL (reference sequence). This CDR3 spans 15 amino acids. The CDR3 sequence: CASSPRLASYNEQFF. The CDR3 nucleotides read TGTGCCAGCAGCCCTAGACTAGCCTCCTACAATGAGCAGTTCTTC.

The V gene is TRBV9, the J gene TRBJ1-2; 9 bases are shared with TRBD1. CDR1 and CDR2 from the germline V gene are SGDLS and YYNGEE. The CDR3 is made up of 15 amino acids. The J segment lost 2 bases and the V segment lost 3 bases, leaving 5 bases of the junction unmatched. The CDR3 protein is CASSATGGMNYGYTF. The DNA for the CDR3 is TGTGCCAGCAGCGCGACAGGGGGAATGAACTATGGCTACACCTTC.

This clone was recorded a few times. J is TRBJ1-5 and V is TRBV27, with D maybe TRBD1 (5 bases). The V end was cut by 0 bases, the J end by 5 bases, with 11 bases between. Germline V lookup: CDR1 MNHEY, CDR2 SMNVEV (reference sequence). CDR3 length: 15 amino acids. The CDR3 loop reads CASSLSFQGYQPQHF. The CDR3 DNA sequence: TGTGCCAGCAGTTTATCTTTCCAGGGCTATCAGCCCCAGCATTTT.

The chain has TRBV11-2 and TRBJ1-1; tentative D call: TRBD1 (5 bases). Germline lookup yields CDR1 SGHAT and CDR2 FQNNGV. The CDR3 contains 16 residues. Trimming took off 2 bases at V and 0 bases at J, with 13 bases between the two ends. This CDR3 reads CASSLSGRAMNTEAFF. CDR3 nucleotide sequence: TGTGCCAGCAGCTTATCGGGCAGGGCAATGAACACTGAAGCTTTCTTT.

V and J are TRBV4-2 and TRBJ2-5; 10 nucleotides align to TRBD2. The CDR3 has 15 residues. CDR1 is LGHNA and CDR2 is YNFKEQ in the germline V gene. V dropped 1 base and J dropped 5; count of bases not matched to a gene: 4. The CDR3 nucleotides are TGTGCCAGCAGCCAAGGGAGACTAGCGGGCGAGACCCAGTACTTC. It is translated as CASSQGRLAGETQYF.

The rearrangement uses TRBV6-5 and TRBJ1-5; unclear D gene. The CDR3 totals 14 residues. Germline V lookup: CDR1 MNHEY, CDR2 SVGAGI. V was shortened by 2 bases and J by 6 bases, with 11 bases between the two germline ends. CDR3 in DNA: TGTGCCAGCAGTTACACTTATACGGGTCAGCCCCAGCATTTT. Encoded protein: CASSYTYTGQPQHF.